This T cell receptor beta chain was sequenced in a study of T-cell reconstitution after alpha-beta-depleted transplantation in children. Study-level results: Expanded clones from the graft, numbering several hundred, reportedly supplied alpha-beta T cells about two months after transplant.

Trimming cost V 1 base and J 0 bases, with 10 bases left between them. Germline CDR1 and CDR2: DFQATT and SNEGSKA (reference sequence). This CDR3 contains 15 residues. TCRbeta library construction was performed incorporating unique molecular identifiers. Via MiXCR, TCRdb re-called the PCR reads, giving one row per CDR3 protein. The sample lists about 440,000 distinct CDR3 sequences; roughly two fifths were seen once. Remarks on this clonotype: Its antigen remains unknown. The CDR3 does not end in the conserved phenylalanine or tryptophan, so this is likely a read error.

The rearrangement links TRBV20-1 to TRBJ2-1; D remains unclear. The receptor was derived from a girl under 10 years old with aplastic anemia, due to receive a stem cell transplant. The sample was PBMCs, taken before TCRalphabeta/CD19-depleted stem cell transplant. The CDR3 protein is CSARVGVSSYNEQFL. The CDR3 DNA reads as TGCAGTGCTAGAGTCGGAGTTAGCTCCTACAATGAGCAGTTCCTC.